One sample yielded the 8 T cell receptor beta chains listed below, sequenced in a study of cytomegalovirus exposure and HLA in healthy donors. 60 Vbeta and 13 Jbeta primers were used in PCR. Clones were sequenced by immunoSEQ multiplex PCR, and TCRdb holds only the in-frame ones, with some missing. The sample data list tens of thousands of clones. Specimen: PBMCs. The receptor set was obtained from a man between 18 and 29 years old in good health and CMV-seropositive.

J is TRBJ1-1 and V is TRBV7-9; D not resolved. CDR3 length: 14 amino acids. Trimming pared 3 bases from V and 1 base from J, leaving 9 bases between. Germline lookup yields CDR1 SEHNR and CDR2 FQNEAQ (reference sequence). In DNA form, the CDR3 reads TGTGCCAGCAGCTTGGGCAAATCGAACACTGAAGCTTTCTTT. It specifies CASSLGKSNTEAFF.

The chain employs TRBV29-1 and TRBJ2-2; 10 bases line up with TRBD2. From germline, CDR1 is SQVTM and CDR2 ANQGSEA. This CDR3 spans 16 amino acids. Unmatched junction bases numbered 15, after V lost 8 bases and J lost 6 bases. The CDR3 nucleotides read TGCAGCCCGGGACTAGCGTCGGATCCTGTACCCGGGGAGCTGTTTTTT. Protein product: CSPGLASDPVPGELFF.

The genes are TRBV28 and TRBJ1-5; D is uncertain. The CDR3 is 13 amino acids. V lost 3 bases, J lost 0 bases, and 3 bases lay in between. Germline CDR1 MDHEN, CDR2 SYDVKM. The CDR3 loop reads CASSFGSNQPQHF. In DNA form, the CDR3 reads TGTGCCAGCAGTTTCGGTAGCAATCAGCCCCAGCATTTT.

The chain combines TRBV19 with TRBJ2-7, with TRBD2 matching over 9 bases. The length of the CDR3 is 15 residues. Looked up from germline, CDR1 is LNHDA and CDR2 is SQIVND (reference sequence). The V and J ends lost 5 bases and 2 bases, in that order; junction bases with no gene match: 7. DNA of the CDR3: TGTGCCAGTAGTTGGGGTAGCGGGAGAACCTACGAGCAGTACTTC. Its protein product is CASSWGSGRTYEQYF. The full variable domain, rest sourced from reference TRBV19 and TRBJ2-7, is DGGITQSPKYLFRKEGQNVTLSCEQNLNHDAMYWYRQDPGQGLRLIYYSQIVNDFQKGDIAEGYSVSREKKESFPLTVTSAQKNPTAFYLCASSWGSGRTYEQYFGPGTRLTVT.

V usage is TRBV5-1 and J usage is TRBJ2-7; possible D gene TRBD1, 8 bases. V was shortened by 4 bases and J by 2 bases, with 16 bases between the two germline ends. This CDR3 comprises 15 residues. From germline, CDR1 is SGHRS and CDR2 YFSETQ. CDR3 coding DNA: TGCGCCAGCAGCCCGGGGGGACAGGCTACCTACGAGCAGTACTTC. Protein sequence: CASSPGGQATYEQYF. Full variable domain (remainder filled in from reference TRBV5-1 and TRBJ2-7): KAGVTQTPRYLIKTRGQQVTLSCSPISGHRSVSWYQQTPGQGLQFLFEYFSETQRNKGNFPGRFSGRQFSNSRSEMNVSTLELGDSALYLCASSPGGQATYEQYFGPGTRLTVT.

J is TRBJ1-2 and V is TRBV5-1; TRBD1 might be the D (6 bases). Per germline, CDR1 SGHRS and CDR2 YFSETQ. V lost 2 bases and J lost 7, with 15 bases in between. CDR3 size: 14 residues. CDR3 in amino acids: CASSFTGLEGGYTF. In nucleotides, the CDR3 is TGCGCCAGCAGCTTTACAGGGCTTGAGGGTGGCTACACCTTC. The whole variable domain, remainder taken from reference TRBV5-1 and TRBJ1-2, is KAGVTQTPRYLIKTRGQQVTLSCSPISGHRSVSWYQQTPGQGLQFLFEYFSETQRNKGNFPGRFSGRQFSNSRSEMNVSTLELGDSALYLCASSFTGLEGGYTFGSGTRLTVV.

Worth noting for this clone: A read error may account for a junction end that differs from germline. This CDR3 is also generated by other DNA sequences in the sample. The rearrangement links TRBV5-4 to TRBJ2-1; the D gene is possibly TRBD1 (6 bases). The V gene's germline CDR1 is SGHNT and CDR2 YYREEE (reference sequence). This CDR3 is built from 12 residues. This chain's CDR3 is CASSVLQGEKFF. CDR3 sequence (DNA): TGTGCCAGCAGCGTGCTACAGGGTGAGAAGTTCTTC.

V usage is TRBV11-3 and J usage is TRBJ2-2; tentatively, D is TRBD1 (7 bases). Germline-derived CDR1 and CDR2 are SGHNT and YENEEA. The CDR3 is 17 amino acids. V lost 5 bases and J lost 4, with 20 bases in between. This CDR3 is CASSPGGGPLATGELFF. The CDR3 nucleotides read TGTGCCAGCAGCCCAGGAGGGGGCCCCTTGGCCACCGGGGAGCTGTTTTTT. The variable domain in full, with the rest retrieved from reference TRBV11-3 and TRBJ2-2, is EAGVVQSPRYKIIEKKQPVAFWCNPISGHNTLYWYLQNLGQGPELLIRYENEEAVDDSQLPKDRFSAERLKGVDSTLKIQPAELGDSAVYLCASSPGGGPLATGELFFGEGSRLTVL.